The T cell receptor beta chain described here comes from a study of blood T cell repertoires in COVID-19. Study context: Sites across the United States, Italy and Spain contributed samples from acute and convalescent COVID-19. From T cells, B-cell-depleted T cells, or PBMCs came the material, which was cDNA or gDNA.

Germline assignment: CDR1 SGHRS and CDR2 YFSETQ. The CDR3 contains 15 residues. Trimming stripped 0 bases from V and 2 bases from J, with 11 bases between. Of note for this clone: The same CDR3 also results from other DNA sequences found in this sample.

In the original processing: Amplification from reference gene primers served as the basis for estimated nucleated cell counts. Profiling relied on immunoSEQ multiplex PCR, and the TCRdb table lists in-frame clones only, not all of them. Clonal size and the V and J genes are those of that table, whereas D and trimming came from the DNA. The sample holds over 140,000 clones; about four fifths are singletons and the top ten take 3% to 4.5%. The sequenced sample consisted of peripheral blood. This TCR derives from a woman in her sixties with acute or convalescent COVID-19. The V gene is TRBV5-1, the J gene TRBJ1-1, with D possibly matching TRBD1 (6 bases). CDR3 nucleotide sequence: TGCGCCAGCAGCTTGGGGGCTGGGGGCAACACTGAAGCTTTCTTT. Residues: CASSLGAGGNTEAFF.